This T cell receptor beta chain emerged from a study of cytomegalovirus exposure and HLA in healthy donors. V was trimmed by 6 bases and J by 5 bases, leaving 16 bases between them. The CDR3 covers 14 residues. The germline V gene has CDR1 MNHEY and CDR2 SMNVEV (reference sequence). Everyone who donated was a healthy bone marrow donor. This PCR relied on a set of 60 Vbeta primers and 13 Jbeta primers. Clones were sequenced by immunoSEQ multiplex PCR, and TCRdb holds only the in-frame ones, with some missing. The sample consists of more than 130,000 clones, about 78% of them appearing once. The rearrangement uses TRBV27 and TRBJ2-5, with a tentative D call TRBD1 (6 bases). Sequenced input: PBMCs. The receptor was derived from a man aged 35-49 years in good health and CMV-seropositive. The CDR3 sequence: CASRRPGQGETQYF. As DNA, the CDR3 is TGTGCCAGCAGAAGACCGGGACAAGGGGAGACCCAGTACTTC.